This entry lists 24 T cell receptor beta chains sequenced from one sample in a study of blood T cells in healthy people across ages (dated by TCRdb to between 2015 and 2017). The method behind the library was 5' RACE. TCRdb names Illumina HiSeq 2500 as the instrument used. A second roughly 6 to 12 cycle PCR used a sample-barcoded 5' primer and a J-beta primer mix. TCRdb reanalyzed the raw reads on its own, using fastp at Q25 for trimming and MiXCR for clone calling, and kept in-frame beta chains. Every entry covers one CDR3 protein and lists the most common genes and DNA from its rows. Within this sample are 800,000 to 950,000 distinct CDR3 sequences, with 29% of them counted one time only. The top ten clones comprise approximately 10% of the sample. The data also belong to a second study, concerning T cells of mothers and their children.

Specimen: blood. The receptors shown here come from a woman aged 35 to 49 in good health.

The chain joins TRBV7-6 to TRBJ2-3; 10 bases match TRBD2. Germline V gene sequence: CDR1 SGHVS, CDR2 FNYEAQ. V dropped 1 base and J dropped 2; count of bases not matched to a gene: 6. The CDR3 length is 17 residues. The CDR3 loop is CASSLGQLAGITDTQYF. Here the CDR3 DNA reads TGTGCCAGCAGCTTAGGGCAACTAGCGGGGATCACAGATACGCAGTATTTT.

In its sample, this clonotype was seen many times. The V gene is TRBV7-3, the J gene TRBJ2-5; D is possibly TRBD1 or TRBD2 (5 bases each). The germline V gene encodes CDR1 SGHTA and CDR2 FQGTGA. The CDR3 loop spans 14 amino acids. Trimming cost V 5 bases and J 0 bases, with 10 bases left between them. The CDR3 DNA is TGTGCCAGCAGCCCTTCGGGGCACCAAGAGACCCAGTACTTC. Encoded protein: CASSPSGHQETQYF. Filled out from reference TRBV7-3 and TRBJ2-5, the complete variable domain reads GAGVSQTPSNKVTEKGKYVELRCDPISGHTALYWYRQSLGQGPEFLIYFQGTGAADDSGLPNDRFFAVRPEGSVSTLKIQRTERGDSAVYLCASSPSGHQETQYFGPGTRLLVL.

V is TRBV15 and J is TRBJ1-1; D gene uncertain. Germline V gives CDR1 LNHNV, CDR2 YYDKDF (reference sequence). The CDR3 runs to 13 residues. The V end was cut by 0 bases, the J end by 4 bases, with 6 bases between. CDR3 protein: CATSRDMLTEAFF. The CDR3, as DNA: TGTGCCACCAGCAGAGATATGCTCACTGAAGCTTTCTTT.

The chain links TRBV29-1 to TRBJ2-3, with a possible D match to TRBD1 (6 bases). Germline V CDR1 and CDR2: SQVTM, ANQGSEA. The CDR3 length is 13 residues. The ends were cut back, 5 bases at V and 1 base at J, with 10 bases in the middle. Here the CDR3 DNA reads TGCAGCGTTACAGGGCGTCGCACAGATACGCAGTATTTT. It encodes CSVTGRRTDTQYF.

This clonotype was observed once. The chain has TRBV20-1 and TRBJ2-6, with D perhaps matching TRBD1 or TRBD2 (6 bases each). CDR1 and CDR2 (germline): DFQATT, SNEGSKA (reference sequence). The CDR3 has 15 amino acids. V was cut by 3 bases and J by 2 bases, with 11 bases left in between. CDR3 coding DNA: TGCAGTGCTAGTAAGGGGGGCCCTGGGGCCAACGTCCTGACTTTC. Encoded protein: CSASKGGPGANVLTF.

On this clonotype: The germline gene is not matched at one end of the junction; a read error may be the cause. CDR3 loop: CACSQLIPGIPYEQYF. The DNA for the CDR3 is TGTGCCTGCAGCCAACTTATCCCGGGGATCCCCTACGAGCAGTACTTC. The chain links TRBV14 to TRBJ2-7, with TRBD2 as a possible D gene (5 bases). CDR3 length: 16 amino acids. Germline-derived CDR1 and CDR2 are SGHDN and FVKESK.

There are many counts of this clonotype. The chain recombines TRBV6-2 or TRBV6-3 with TRBJ2-4, with unresolved D. CDR1 is MNHEY, CDR2 SVGEGT, per germline. Between the trimmed V and J ends, which lost 10 bases and 0 bases, there was a span of 10 bases. The CDR3 covers 13 residues. The CDR3 loop is CAIGHPAKNIQYF. CDR3 in DNA: TGTGCCATAGGTCACCCAGCCAAAAACATTCAGTACTTC.

This clonotype was seen at least ten times. The chain links TRBV5-1 to TRBJ2-7; maybe TRBD1 (5 bases). V gave up 2 bases and J gave up 2 bases, with 17 bases separating them. Germline loops: CDR1 SGHRS, CDR2 YFSETQ. The CDR3 contains 16 residues. CDR3 nucleotides: TGCGCCAGCAGCTTTACGAGGCTGACAGATACCTACGAGCAGTACTTC. Translation: CASSFTRLTDTYEQYF.

This clonotype was counted between two and nine times. The genes are TRBV27 and TRBJ2-1, with 9 bases lining up with TRBD1. After removal of 7 bases from V and 5 bases from J, the junction contained 9 bases not matched to a gene. The CDR3 has 15 residues. Germline CDR1 MNHEY, CDR2 SMNVEV (reference sequence). The DNA for the CDR3 is TGTGCCAGCACCTCAGGGACAGGGAACCACAATGAGCAGTTCTTC. It yields the protein CASTSGTGNHNEQFF.

Remarks on this clonotype: A clone one base away is much larger, so this may be a read error. The genes are TRBV28 and TRBJ1-6; TRBD1 is a possible D gene (5 bases). This CDR3 is 16 amino acids long. Germline CDR1 and CDR2: MDHEN and SYDVKM. DNA for the CDR3: TGTGCCAGCAGCCCCCAGGGAAACCCCTATAATCCACCCCTCCACTTT. Its protein is CASSPQGNPYNPPLHF. Looking up the rest from reference TRBV28 and TRBJ1-6 gives the full variable domain: DVKVTQSSRYLVKRTGEKVFLECVQDMDHENMFWYRQDPGLGLRLIYFSYDVKMKEKGDIPEGYSVSREKKERFSLILESASTNQTSMYLCASSPQGNPYNPPLHFGNGTRLTVT.

Only a few counts were recorded for this clonotype. J is TRBJ1-2 and V is TRBV7-9; tentative D call: TRBD1 (6 bases). CDR1 and CDR2 from the germline V gene are SEHNR and FQNEAQ (reference sequence). With 4 bases removed from V and 8 bases from J, the gap between germline ends came to 14 bases. The length of the CDR3 is 13 residues. CDR3 coding DNA: TGTGCCAGCAGCTACAACAGGGACGGCGGCTACACCTTC. Its protein is CASSYNRDGGYTF.

The chain links TRBV7-9 to TRBJ2-7; D remains unclear. The V and J ends lost 5 bases and 6 bases respectively, with 14 bases between them. Germline loops: CDR1 SEHNR, CDR2 FQNEAQ (reference sequence). This CDR3 is 13 amino acids long. In DNA form, the CDR3 reads TGTGCCAGCAGCCGCCCAGGAGCCTCCGAGCAGTACTTC. Its translation is CASSRPGASEQYF.

A word on this clonotype: A much larger clone differs from this one at a single base, so this may be a read error. The chain recombines TRBV7-6 with TRBJ2-4; 9 bases are shared with TRBD2. With 1 base clipped from V and 13 bases from J, the junction kept 11 bases outside the gene matches. The CDR3 is 15 amino acids. The germline V gene encodes CDR1 SGHVS and CDR2 FNYEAQ. The CDR3 DNA follows: TGTGCCAGCAGCTTAGTCACTAGCGGGCGCAATGAGCAGTACTTC. Amino acids: CASSLVTSGRNEQYF.

This clonotype was counted only a few times. The chain carries TRBV2 and TRBJ1-6; 7 nucleotides agree with TRBD1. V lost 7 bases and J lost 10; bases outside the gene matches: 10. CDR1 is SNHLY and CDR2 is FYNNEI in the germline V gene. The CDR3 runs to 14 residues. This CDR3 is CASTERQGQSPLHF. For the CDR3, the DNA is TGTGCCAGCACCGAACGACAGGGCCAGTCACCCCTCCACTTT. Based on the CDR3 plus reference TRBV2 and TRBJ1-6, the full variable domain is EPEVTQTPSHQVTQMGQEVILRCVPISNHLYFYWYRQILGQKVEFLVSFYNNEISEKSEIFDDQFSVERPDGSNFTLKIRSTKLEDSAMYFCASTERQGQSPLHFGNGTRLTVT.

This clonotype appeared many times. CDR3 in DNA: TGTGCCAGCAGCCCACATGGCCTAGCGGGAGTCTACGAGCAGTACTTC. Translation gives CASSPHGLAGVYEQYF. The rearrangement links TRBV7-2 to TRBJ2-7; TRBD2 aligns across 10 bases. The germline V gene has CDR1 SGHTA and CDR2 FQGNSA. The CDR3 is 16 amino acids. V lost 5 bases and J lost 3; bases outside the gene matches: 10.

This clonotype has more than one count but fewer than ten. This may stem from a read error, because a much larger clone lies one nucleotide away. The genes are TRBV5-1 and TRBJ2-7; TRBD2 might be the D (6 bases). The CDR3 is made up of 17 amino acids. CDR1 SGHRS and CDR2 YFSETQ come from the germline V gene. This CDR3 reads CAGSLGLLADHSYEQYF. The DNA for the CDR3 is TGCGCCGGCAGCTTGGGACTTCTGGCGGACCACTCCTACGAGCAGTACTTC.

This clonotype was recorded a few times. This rearrangement joins TRBV20-1 to TRBJ2-2; no reliable D call. CDR1 and CDR2 (germline): DFQATT, SNEGSKA (reference sequence). With 5 bases removed from V and 5 bases from J, the gap between germline ends came to 15 bases. The CDR3 is 14 residues long. The CDR3 loop reads CSALRAGRTGELFF. The DNA for the CDR3 is TGCAGTGCTCTCCGGGCCGGTAGGACCGGGGAGCTGTTTTTT.

This clonotype has a count of ten or more. The rearrangement uses TRBV5-4 and TRBJ2-7; 11 bases align to TRBD2. CDR3 size: 12 residues. V was clipped by 7 bases and J by 7 bases; unmatched bases: 4. Germline V gene data show CDR1 as SGHNT and CDR2 as YYREEE (reference sequence). DNA of the CDR3: TGTGCCAGCCATTTAGCGGGGGGGGAGCAGTACTTC. Protein sequence: CASHLAGGEQYF.

The V and J genes are TRBV7-8 and TRBJ1-3; 8 bases match TRBD1. V was clipped by 5 bases and J by 4 bases; unmatched bases: 10. Germline CDR1 and CDR2: SGHVS and FQNEAQ. The length of the CDR3 is 16 residues. As DNA, the CDR3 is TGTGCCAGCAGCCTCGTAAGGACAGGGATAGGAAACACCATATATTTT. Its translation is CASSLVRTGIGNTIYF.

This chain connects TRBV30 to TRBJ1-1; perhaps TRBD1 as D (6 bases). V lost 4 bases and J 2 bases, leaving 11 bases between the germline ends. The germline V gene has CDR1 GTSNPN and CDR2 SVGIG (reference sequence). The CDR3 is made up of 13 amino acids. The CDR3 is CAWTGQLNTEAFF. The CDR3 DNA reads TGTGCCTGGACCGGACAGCTAAACACTGAAGCTTTCTTT.

There are a few counts of this clonotype. This chain links TRBV4-1 with TRBJ2-1; a weak D match, TRBD2 (5 bases). Germline V gives CDR1 MGHRA, CDR2 YSYEKL. The germline V and J ends were trimmed by 3 bases and 7 bases, with 19 bases remaining between them. There are 16 residues in the CDR3. CDR3 bases: TGCGCCAGCAGCCAGCCCCGGGATAGGGCTCTGAATGAGCAGTTCTTC. Its protein product is CASSQPRDRALNEQFF.

On this clonotype itself: A junction end diverges from the germline sequence, so it may reflect a read error. CDR3 sequence: CAISVAANRPQHF. The CDR3 DNA sequence: TGTGCCATCAGTGTCGCAGCTAATCGGCCCCAGCATTTT. The chain uses TRBV10-3 and TRBJ1-5; the D is unclear. Germline V lookup: CDR1 ENHRY, CDR2 SYGVKD. The CDR3 sequence is 13 residues long.

This clonotype was observed a handful of times. The chain recombines TRBV20-1 with TRBJ1-1, with a tentative D call TRBD1 (6 bases). Trimming took off 5 bases at V and 5 bases at J, with 15 bases between the two ends. The V gene's germline CDR1 is DFQATT and CDR2 SNEGSKA (reference sequence). The CDR3 is made up of 13 amino acids. In nucleotides, the CDR3 is TGCAGTGCTTTAAAAGGGGGTAGGACTGAAGCTTTCTTT. This gives the protein CSALKGGRTEAFF.

This rearrangement joins TRBV14 to TRBJ2-1; D is tentatively TRBD1 or TRBD2 (5 bases each). V was shortened by 4 bases and J by 10 bases, with 20 bases between the two germline ends. Per the germline V gene, CDR1 is SGHDN and CDR2 is FVKESK. The CDR3 is 15 residues long. CDR3 nucleotide sequence: TGTGCCAGCAGCCGACAGACGACTATATCCTACGAGCAGTTCTTC. Translation: CASSRQTTISYEQFF.